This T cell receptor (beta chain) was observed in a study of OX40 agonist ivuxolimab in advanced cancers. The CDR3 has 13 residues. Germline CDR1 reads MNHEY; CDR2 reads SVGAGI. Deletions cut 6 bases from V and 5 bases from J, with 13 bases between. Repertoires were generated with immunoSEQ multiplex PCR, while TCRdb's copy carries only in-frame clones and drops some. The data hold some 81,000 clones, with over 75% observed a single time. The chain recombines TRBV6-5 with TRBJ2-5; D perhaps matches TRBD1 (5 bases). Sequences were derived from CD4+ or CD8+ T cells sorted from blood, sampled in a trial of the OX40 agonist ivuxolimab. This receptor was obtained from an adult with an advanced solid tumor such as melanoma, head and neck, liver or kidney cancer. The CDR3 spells CASSQRWGETQYF. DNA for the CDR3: TGTGCCAGCAGCCAAAGGTGGGGCGAGACCCAGTACTTC.